The rows below give T cell receptor beta chains drawn from one sample of a study of beta chain features in type 1 diabetes. Repertoires were generated with immunoSEQ multiplex PCR, while TCRdb's copy carries only in-frame clones and drops some. This table has roughly 26,000 clones, approximately 53% appearing once. The sequenced sample was stem cell memory CD4+ T cells from blood. The receptors derive from a man aged 25 to 40 with type 1 diabetes. CDR3s include the opening cysteine and the closing phenylalanine or tryptophan. The D gene is left open where the match is weak. Clone size is shown for a subset of rows, as once, few, many or a class of expanded clone.

v_gene	d_gene	len	abundance	j_gene	CDR3aa	CDR3nt
TRBV30	.	14	.	TRBJ1-4	CAWSVLDRVEKLFF	TGTGCCTGGAGTGTACTGGACAGAGTCGAAAAACTGTTTTTT
TRBV30	TRBD2	14	few	TRBJ2-2	CAWTSGKNTGELFF	TGTGCCTGGACTAGCGGGAAGAACACCGGGGAGCTGTTTTTT
TRBV14	TRBD2	15	few	TRBJ2-2	CASRGTSGNTGELFF	TGTGCCAGCCGTGGGACTAGCGGGAACACCGGGGAGCTGTTTTTT
TRBV5-1	.	15	.	TRBJ2-2	CASSLASTETGELFF	TGCGCCAGCAGCTTGGCCTCGACTGAAACCGGGGAGCTGTTTTTT
TRBV5-1	.	9	.	TRBJ2-5	CATRETQYF	TGCGCCACCCGTGAGACCCAGTACTTC
TRBV28	TRBD1	13	.	TRBJ2-1	CASSLGTANEQFF	TGTGCCAGCAGTTTAGGGACAGCCAATGAGCAGTTCTTC
TRBV7-2	TRBD2	15	.	TRBJ2-1	CASSLVGGRGDEQFF	TGTGCCAGCAGCTTAGTGGGCGGGAGGGGAGATGAGCAGTTCTTC
TRBV7-8	.	14	.	TRBJ2-7	CASSLDGGPREQYF	TGTGCCAGCAGCTTAGACGGGGGGCCCAGGGAGCAGTACTTC
TRBV7-9	.	16	few	TRBJ2-1	CASSLRGQRGDNEQFF	TGTGCCAGCAGCTTACGGGGACAGAGGGGGGACAATGAGCAGTTCTTC
TRBV6-1	TRBD1	15	once	TRBJ2-2	CASSSGGAGTGELFF	TGTGCCAGCAGTTCAGGGGGCGCTGGCACCGGGGAGCTGTTTTTT
TRBV7-9	TRBD1	17	.	TRBJ1-1	CASEPREGRGRATEAFF	TGTGCCAGCGAACCAAGGGAGGGCAGGGGGCGCGCCACTGAAGCTTTCTTT
TRBV7-9	.	14	.	TRBJ2-7	CASSLDRASYEQYF	TGTGCCAGCAGCTTAGACAGAGCATCCTACGAGCAGTACTTC
TRBV19	.	15	.	TRBJ2-7	CASSISAVLSYEQYF	TGTGCCAGTAGTATTTCAGCGGTCCTCTCCTACGAGCAGTACTTC
TRBV9	TRBD2	17	.	TRBJ2-1	CASSVGTSGSSYNEQFF	TGTGCCAGCAGCGTCGGGACTAGCGGAAGCTCCTACAATGAGCAGTTCTTC
TRBV5-6	.	15	few	TRBJ2-1	CASSLGQGKYNEQFF	TGTGCCAGCAGCTTGGGTCAGGGAAAATACAATGAGCAGTTCTTC
TRBV18	.	12	.	TRBJ1-2	CASSTRVDGYTF	TGTGCCAGCTCAACCAGGGTTGATGGCTACACCTTC